A selection of T cell receptor beta chains follows, all from one sample in a study of CD8 T cells in ankylosing spondylitis. MiXCR was run by TCRdb on the 5' RACE reads, yielding one entry per CDR3 protein. The table records about 140,000 distinct CDR3 sequences, approximately 7.3% of them present only once. Sequencing was performed on blood, either unsorted or a sorted T cell fraction (not recorded which). These receptors came from a female donor with ankylosing spondylitis or in good health (not recorded which). CDR3s include the opening cysteine and the closing phenylalanine or tryptophan. Each record gives: clone size, J gene, D gene, V gene, CDR3 DNA, CDR3 protein. A D gene is named only where the DNA matches it firmly. Some rows have no size entry. The others give once, few or many, or a class for an expanded clone.

clone_size: many
j_call: TRBJ1-1
d_call: -
v_call: TRBV15
cdr3_nt: TGTGCCACCAGCAGAGGGGGACGGGAGGGTACTGAAGCTTTCTTT
cdr3_aa: CATSRGGREGTEAFF

clone_size: many
j_call: TRBJ1-5
d_call: -
v_call: TRBV6-1
cdr3_nt: TGTGCCAGCAGTATCAGAGCGGGCAGGGGCAATCAGCCCCAGCATTTT
cdr3_aa: CASSIRAGRGNQPQHF

clone_size: few
j_call: TRBJ1-2
d_call: -
v_call: TRBV7-2
cdr3_nt: TGTGCCAGCAGCTTGGCCCAAGACAGCTACACCTTC
cdr3_aa: CASSLAQDSYTF

clone_size: few
j_call: TRBJ2-7
d_call: -
v_call: TRBV27
cdr3_nt: TGTGCCAGCAGGCCAAGTGGAAATGAAGGTTACGAGCAGTACTTC
cdr3_aa: CASRPSGNEGYEQYF

clone_size: many
j_call: TRBJ1-2
d_call: -
v_call: TRBV12-3/TRBV12-4
cdr3_nt: TGTGCCAGCAGTCAGACGGCCTATGGCTACACCTTC
cdr3_aa: CASSQTAYGYTF

clone_size: many
j_call: TRBJ1-4
d_call: -
v_call: TRBV28
cdr3_nt: TGTGCCAGCAGTCAAGGAGGGGAATCGAGTGAAAAACTGTTTTTT
cdr3_aa: CASSQGGESSEKLFF

clone_size: -
j_call: TRBJ2-3
d_call: -
v_call: TRBV12-3/TRBV12-4
cdr3_nt: TGTGCCAGCAGTTTTGGCGGAAACACAGATACGCAGTATTTT
cdr3_aa: CASSFGGNTDTQYF

clone_size: many
j_call: TRBJ1-5
d_call: -
v_call: TRBV12-3/TRBV12-4
cdr3_nt: TGTGCCAGCAGTTTTGGGGGAAATAGCAATCAGCCCCAGCATTTT
cdr3_aa: CASSFGGNSNQPQHF

clone_size: many
j_call: TRBJ2-5
d_call: TRBD2
v_call: TRBV2
cdr3_nt: TGTGCCAGCAGTGCCCCGGGACTAGGAGAGACCCAGTACTTC
cdr3_aa: CASSAPGLGETQYF

clone_size: many
j_call: TRBJ2-7
d_call: TRBD1
v_call: TRBV27
cdr3_nt: TGTGCCAGCAGTCGGACAGGGACCTACGAGCAGTACTTC
cdr3_aa: CASSRTGTYEQYF

clone_size: many
j_call: TRBJ1-6
d_call: TRBD1
v_call: TRBV5-1
cdr3_nt: TGCGCCAGCAGCCCCAATCAGGGGGCTGATGATTCACCCCTCCACTTT
cdr3_aa: CASSPNQGADDSPLHF

clone_size: many
j_call: TRBJ2-1
d_call: -
v_call: TRBV18
cdr3_nt: TGTGCCAGCTCACCTGGGTCCTGGGGCAATGAGCAGTTCTTC
cdr3_aa: CASSPGSWGNEQFF

clone_size: many
j_call: TRBJ2-1
d_call: -
v_call: TRBV29-1
cdr3_nt: TGCAGCGCCCTGAGGGGGGGGGCTTTCAACAATGAGCAGTTCTTC
cdr3_aa: CSALRGGAFNNEQFF

clone_size: many
j_call: TRBJ2-1
d_call: TRBD1
v_call: TRBV3-1
cdr3_nt: TGTGCCAGCAGCCAAGGGGGACAGGGTATCAATGAGCAGTTCTTC
cdr3_aa: CASSQGGQGINEQFF

clone_size: many
j_call: TRBJ2-2
d_call: -
v_call: TRBV20-1
cdr3_nt: TGCAGTGCTAGAGCGGGGGGCCCCACCGGGGAGCTGTTTTTT
cdr3_aa: CSARAGGPTGELFF

clone_size: many
j_call: TRBJ2-1
d_call: TRBD2
v_call: TRBV10-3
cdr3_nt: TGTGCCAGTAGCGGGGGGAAACGGGATGAGCAGTTCTTC
cdr3_aa: CASSGGKRDEQFF

clone_size: many
j_call: TRBJ1-3
d_call: -
v_call: TRBV2
cdr3_nt: TGTGCCAGCAGTGCCCCGGTTGGTGGAAACACCATATATTTT
cdr3_aa: CASSAPVGGNTIYF

clone_size: many
j_call: TRBJ2-3
d_call: TRBD2
v_call: TRBV7-2
cdr3_nt: TGTGCCAGCAGCTTTTACCTAGGGCGGGGGGACACAGATACGCAGTATTTT
cdr3_aa: CASSFYLGRGDTDTQYF

clone_size: many
j_call: TRBJ1-2
d_call: -
v_call: TRBV10-3
cdr3_nt: TGTGCCATCAGTGGTTCAGGGGACTATGGCTACACCTTC
cdr3_aa: CAISGSGDYGYTF

clone_size: -
j_call: TRBJ1-1
d_call: -
v_call: TRBV6-1
cdr3_nt: TGTGCCAGCAGTGATCCCACCTTCCGACGGCGGATGAACTCTGAAGCTTTCTTT
cdr3_aa: CASSDPTFRRRMNSEAFF

clone_size: many
j_call: TRBJ1-1
d_call: -
v_call: TRBV28
cdr3_nt: TGTGCCAGCAGTTCAGGGACGTGGACTGAAGCTTTCTTT
cdr3_aa: CASSSGTWTEAFF

clone_size: many
j_call: TRBJ2-3
d_call: TRBD2
v_call: TRBV12-3/TRBV12-4
cdr3_nt: TGTGCCAGCAGTCCTGGACTAGGAACAGATACGCAGTATTTT
cdr3_aa: CASSPGLGTDTQYF

clone_size: many
j_call: TRBJ1-1
d_call: -
v_call: TRBV7-3
cdr3_nt: TGTGCCAGCAGCTTAATATCCGGGAGGGAAGCTTTCTTT
cdr3_aa: CASSLISGREAFF